The 11 T cell receptor beta chains given below trace back to one sample, sequenced in a study of metastatic and nonmetastatic thyroid tumors (dated by TCRdb to the early 2020s). The library was produced with PCR. Sequencing relied on an Illumina HiSeq 4000. TCRdb ran its own pipeline on the public reads, namely fastp trimming at Q25 and MiXCR clone calling, and kept in-frame beta chains. For this sample there are fewer than 25,000 clones; roughly 18% appear just once. Jointly, the top ten make up roughly 2.8% of the sample. None of the patients had been given any treatment before thyroid surgery. Sequencing was carried out using adjacent normal tissue. These receptors came from a male donor with papillary thyroid cancer or a benign thyroid nodule (not recorded which). Some clones in this sample may be carry-over from other donors' samples.

This clone was seen only a few times. The chain carries TRBV6-1 and TRBJ2-7, with D possibly matching TRBD1 (5 bases). The CDR3 sequence is 12 residues long. Trimming pared 7 bases from V and 4 bases from J, leaving 11 bases between. In germline, CDR1 is MNHNS, CDR2 SASEGT. This CDR3 reads CASTRQGYEQYF. The DNA for the CDR3 is TGTGCCAGCACGAGGCAGGGATACGAGCAGTACTTC.

As concerns this clone: The junction shows a germline mismatch at one end, possibly a read error. The chain recombines TRBV6-6 with TRBJ1-4; the D gene is possibly TRBD1 (5 bases). The CDR3 extends over 15 amino acids. In germline, CDR1 is MNHNY, CDR2 SVGAGI (reference sequence). CDR3 protein: CASSYSGGSNEKLFF. The CDR3 DNA reads as TGTGCCAGCAGCTACTCGGGGGGATCTAATGAAAAACTGTTCTTT.

This clone was recorded many times. The chain recombines TRBV5-1 with TRBJ2-7; maybe TRBD1 (6 bases). Germline V lookup: CDR1 SGHRS, CDR2 YFSETQ. V was trimmed by 1 base and J by 3 bases, leaving 17 bases between them. This CDR3 is built from 16 residues. CDR3 DNA sequence: TGCGCCAGCAGCTTGCCGATTAGACAGGAGAGCTACGAGCAGTACGTC. As protein: CASSLPIRQESYEQYV.

This clone has just one count. A much larger clone lies a single base off, so this may be a read error. This sequence joins TRBV20-1 and TRBJ2-7; tentatively, D is TRBD1 (6 bases). This CDR3 spans 13 amino acids. From germline, CDR1 is DFQATT and CDR2 SNEGSKA (reference sequence). CDR3 coding DNA: TGCAGCTCTGACCGGGACACATCCTACGAGCAGTACTTC. Its translation is CSSDRDTSYEQYF.

As regards this clone: Because the CDR3 is missing its conserved closing phenylalanine or tryptophan, this is likely a read error. The V gene is TRBV10-1, the J gene TRBJ1-2, with D hard to call. V was shortened by 0 bases and J by 4 bases, with 6 bases between the two germline ends. The CDR3 has 13 residues. Germline CDR1 reads WNHNN; CDR2 reads SYGVQD (reference sequence). CDR3 nucleotide sequence: TGCGCCAGCAGTGAGTCGAGCAGCTATGGCTACACCTCC. It is translated as CASSESSSYGYTS.

This clone qualifies as medium-sized. This chain connects TRBV6-1 to TRBJ2-2; 7 positions match TRBD1. The CDR3 is 16 amino acids. The junction had 6 bases not matched to a gene; V was cut back by 3 bases and J by 2 bases. Germline V gives CDR1 MNHNS, CDR2 SASEGT. The CDR3 DNA follows: TGTGCCAGCAGTGACTTGGGACAGATAAACACCGGGGAGCTGTTTTTT. Its protein product is CASSDLGQINTGELFF.

As regards this clone: At one end the junction does not follow the germline gene, possibly because of a read error. J is TRBJ1-1 and V is TRBV11-2, with a possible D match to TRBD1 (5 bases). CDR1 and CDR2 from the germline V gene are SGHAT and FQNNGV. The CDR3 has 16 residues. CDR3 in amino acids: CASSLGRGVMNTEASF. CDR3 nucleotide sequence: TGTGCCAGCAGCTTGGGACGGGGTGTCATGAACACTGAAGCTTCCTTT.

Within the sample, this clone is medium-sized. J is TRBJ2-7 and V is TRBV20-1; 7 nucleotides match TRBD1. Germline V lookup: CDR1 DFQATT, CDR2 SNEGSKA (reference sequence). V lost 0 bases and J lost 0; bases outside the gene matches: 5. This CDR3 is built from 15 residues. The CDR3 spells CSARETGASSYEQYF. The CDR3 bases are TGCAGTGCTAGAGAAACAGGGGCCAGCTCCTACGAGCAGTACTTC.

CDR3 residues: CATSDTGTREAFF. As DNA, the CDR3 is TGTGCCACCAGTGATACTGGGACCCGTGAAGCTTTCTTT. J is TRBJ1-1 and V is TRBV24-1; the D gene is possibly TRBD1 (5 bases). This CDR3 region has 13 residues. Germline V gene sequence: CDR1 KGHDR, CDR2 SFDVKD. Trimming took off 3 bases at V and 7 bases at J, with 11 bases between the two ends.

Remarks on this clone: Its ends do not fully match the called genes, so a read error is possible. The V gene is TRBV24-1, the J gene TRBJ1-1, with no clear D. From germline, CDR1 is KGHDR and CDR2 SFDVKD. The CDR3 extends over 13 amino acids. This CDR3 is CATRCTENTEAFF. The CDR3 region has the DNA TGTGCCACTCGTTGTACTGAGAACACTGAGGCTTTCTTT.

This clone is deemed medium-sized. The chain employs TRBV6-1 and TRBJ2-7; possibly TRBD1 or TRBD2 for D (6 bases each). V lost 7 bases and J lost 6, with 16 bases in between. The length of the CDR3 is 13 residues. The germline gives CDR1 MNHNS, CDR2 SASEGT. CDR3 DNA: TGTGCCAGCATCCCCTTGGGGGGCGGCGAGCAGTACTTC. Its protein product is CASIPLGGGEQYF.